This is a list of T cell receptor beta chains from one sample in a study of early T cells in non-severe SARS-CoV-2 infection. Each CDR3 protein is one row after TCRdb ran MiXCR on the 5' RACE reads. The data hold tens of thousands of distinct CDR3 sequences, with around 15% observed a single time. The sample taken for sequencing was whole blood. All receptors come from an adult who was a healthcare worker with PCR-confirmed SARS-CoV-2 infection or an uninfected control (not recorded which). CDR3s include the opening cysteine and the closing phenylalanine or tryptophan. Each record gives: V gene, D gene, J gene, clone size, CDR3 DNA, CDR3 protein. D genes are given only for firm matches. Expanded clones get a size class; other rows say once, few or many, or leave the size out.

v_gene: TRBV6-5; d_gene: TRBD1; j_gene: TRBJ1-4; abundance: few; CDR3nt: TGTGCCAGCAGCCCCGGGACAGGGGAGGAAAAACTGTTTTTT; CDR3aa: CASSPGTGEEKLFF
v_gene: TRBV7-9; d_gene: TRBD1; j_gene: TRBJ2-7; abundance: -; CDR3nt: TGTGCCAGCAGCTTAGAGCAGGGGGTCTACGAGCAGTACTTC; CDR3aa: CASSLEQGVYEQYF
v_gene: TRBV9; d_gene: -; j_gene: TRBJ1-1; abundance: -; CDR3nt: TGTGCCAGCAGCCCACGCTCACGGCTTCTTGGTGAAGCTTTCTTT; CDR3aa: CASSPRSRLLGEAFF
v_gene: TRBV29-1; d_gene: -; j_gene: TRBJ2-7; abundance: many; CDR3nt: TGCAGCGTTGAAGTCGACAGCGGGGAGCAGTACTTC; CDR3aa: CSVEVDSGEQYF
v_gene: TRBV20-1; d_gene: TRBD2; j_gene: TRBJ2-7; abundance: -; CDR3nt: TGCAGTGCTAGAGATCTGGGGACTAGCGGGAGGAAGCAGTACTTC; CDR3aa: CSARDLGTSGRKQYF
v_gene: TRBV29-1; d_gene: -; j_gene: TRBJ1-6; abundance: -; CDR3nt: TGCAGCGCCGGGGAGGAGTCACCCCTCCACTTT; CDR3aa: CSAGEESPLHF
v_gene: TRBV11-3; d_gene: -; j_gene: TRBJ2-3; abundance: -; CDR3nt: TGTGCCAGCAGCGAAAGCATATGGGCCACTTCCACAGATACGCAGTATTTT; CDR3aa: CASSESIWATSTDTQYF
v_gene: TRBV4-2; d_gene: TRBD2; j_gene: TRBJ2-5; abundance: -; CDR3nt: TGTGCCAGCAGCCAAGAATTAAGCGGGGGGACCCAAGAGACCCAGTACTTC; CDR3aa: CASSQELSGGTQETQYF
v_gene: TRBV19; d_gene: TRBD1; j_gene: TRBJ1-3; abundance: -; CDR3nt: TGTGCCAGTAGCGACAGGGATGAAAACACCATATATTTT; CDR3aa: CASSDRDENTIYF
v_gene: TRBV29-1; d_gene: TRBD1; j_gene: TRBJ2-7; abundance: -; CDR3nt: TGCAGCGTTGAGGCAGGGGGCTCGAGCGAGCAGTACTTC; CDR3aa: CSVEAGGSSEQYF
v_gene: TRBV20-1; d_gene: -; j_gene: TRBJ2-7; abundance: -; CDR3nt: TGCAGTGCTAGAGCGGCCGGCTACGAGCAGTACTTC; CDR3aa: CSARAAGYEQYF
v_gene: TRBV10-2; d_gene: -; j_gene: TRBJ2-3; abundance: many; CDR3nt: TGCGCCAGCAGTGAGAGTGGGGATACGCAGTATTTT; CDR3aa: CASSESGDTQYF
v_gene: TRBV2; d_gene: -; j_gene: TRBJ1-5; abundance: -; CDR3nt: TGTGCCAGCAGGACGGACGGGAGCAATCAGCCCCAGCATTTT; CDR3aa: CASRTDGSNQPQHF
v_gene: TRBV7-2; d_gene: -; j_gene: TRBJ1-5; abundance: many; CDR3nt: TGTGCCAGCAGCTTAGTATCAAGGGGAGGTCAGCCCCAGCATTTT; CDR3aa: CASSLVSRGGQPQHF
v_gene: TRBV20-1; d_gene: -; j_gene: TRBJ2-7; abundance: few; CDR3nt: TGCAGTGCTAGATCCTCGGGAAGGACAGAGTACTTC; CDR3aa: CSARSSGRTEYF
v_gene: TRBV7-2; d_gene: TRBD1; j_gene: TRBJ1-2; abundance: few; CDR3nt: TGTGCCAGCAGCTTAAGGGACAGTGGCTACACCTTC; CDR3aa: CASSLRDSGYTF
v_gene: TRBV7-8; d_gene: -; j_gene: TRBJ2-7; abundance: -; CDR3nt: TGTGCCAGCAGTTCACTCAATCCAAGGGTAACCTACGAGCAGTACTTC; CDR3aa: CASSSLNPRVTYEQYF
v_gene: TRBV11-2; d_gene: -; j_gene: TRBJ2-3; abundance: many; CDR3nt: TGTGCCAGCAGCCCTCAGGGGAGTTCGGATACGCAGTATTTT; CDR3aa: CASSPQGSSDTQYF
v_gene: TRBV11-1; d_gene: TRBD1; j_gene: TRBJ1-1; abundance: few; CDR3nt: TGTGCCAGCAGTTACGACAGGGATAACACTGAAGCTTTCTTT; CDR3aa: CASSYDRDNTEAFF
v_gene: TRBV6-6; d_gene: -; j_gene: TRBJ1-2; abundance: -; CDR3nt: TGTGCCAGCAGTTACGACTCGCGTATAGGGGACTATGGCTACACCTTC; CDR3aa: CASSYDSRIGDYGYTF
v_gene: TRBV5-1; d_gene: -; j_gene: TRBJ1-1; abundance: -; CDR3nt: TGCGCCAGCAGCTTTAACAGGTCGCCGGGCACTGAAGCTTTCTTT; CDR3aa: CASSFNRSPGTEAFF
v_gene: TRBV18; d_gene: TRBD1; j_gene: TRBJ2-2; abundance: -; CDR3nt: TGTGCCAGCTCATCGGACAGGGGCGGAACCGGGGAGCTGTTTTTT; CDR3aa: CASSSDRGGTGELFF
v_gene: TRBV4-3; d_gene: -; j_gene: TRBJ1-2; abundance: -; CDR3nt: TGCGCCAGCAGCCAAGGGCCAACGGACGGCTACACCTTC; CDR3aa: CASSQGPTDGYTF
v_gene: TRBV11-2; d_gene: TRBD2; j_gene: TRBJ2-1; abundance: many; CDR3nt: TGTGCCAGCAGCTTAGGGGTAGCGGGCAACAATGAGCAGTTCTTC; CDR3aa: CASSLGVAGNNEQFF
v_gene: TRBV29-1; d_gene: TRBD1; j_gene: TRBJ2-2; abundance: -; CDR3nt: TGCAGCGTTGCTCAGGGGGCGGGCGGGGAGCTGTTTTTT; CDR3aa: CSVAQGAGGELFF
v_gene: TRBV9; d_gene: -; j_gene: TRBJ1-5; abundance: few; CDR3nt: TGTGCCAGCAGCACGGGGGTTGGCAATCAGCCCCAGCATTTT; CDR3aa: CASSTGVGNQPQHF
v_gene: TRBV6-1; d_gene: TRBD1; j_gene: TRBJ1-1; abundance: many; CDR3nt: TGTGCCAGCAGTGAAGGACAGGGCAACACTGAAGTTTTCTTT; CDR3aa: CASSEGQGNTEVFF
v_gene: TRBV18; d_gene: TRBD1; j_gene: TRBJ1-5; abundance: few; CDR3nt: TGTGCCAGCTCACCAGGGACAGGGAGCAATCAGCCCCAGCATTTT; CDR3aa: CASSPGTGSNQPQHF
v_gene: TRBV7-9; d_gene: -; j_gene: TRBJ1-5; abundance: -; CDR3nt: TGTGCCAGCAGCCCGGGCGGCAATCAGCCCCAGCATTTT; CDR3aa: CASSPGGNQPQHF
v_gene: TRBV12-3/TRBV12-4; d_gene: -; j_gene: TRBJ2-1; abundance: many; CDR3nt: TGTGCCAGCACCTTACCAGTAGCGAATGAGCAGTTCTTC; CDR3aa: CASTLPVANEQFF
v_gene: TRBV19; d_gene: TRBD2; j_gene: TRBJ2-7; abundance: -; CDR3nt: TGTGCCAGTAGTTTGCGGGAGCAGGACGAGCAGTACTTC; CDR3aa: CASSLREQDEQYF
v_gene: TRBV9; d_gene: -; j_gene: TRBJ2-1; abundance: -; CDR3nt: TGTGCCAGCAGCCCGACTAGGACATTGTACAATGAGCAGTTCTTC; CDR3aa: CASSPTRTLYNEQFF
v_gene: TRBV28; d_gene: -; j_gene: TRBJ2-2; abundance: -; CDR3nt: TGTGCCAGCAGTTTACCACGTAGGGACACCGGGGAGCTGTTTTTT; CDR3aa: CASSLPRRDTGELFF
v_gene: TRBV20-1; d_gene: -; j_gene: TRBJ1-2; abundance: few; CDR3nt: TGCAGTGCTAGAGATGTAAGGGGCGTCTATGGCTACACCTTC; CDR3aa: CSARDVRGVYGYTF
v_gene: TRBV5-1; d_gene: -; j_gene: TRBJ2-2; abundance: few; CDR3nt: TGCGCCAGCAGCTTGACACCAACATTGAAAACCGGGGAGCTGTTTTTT; CDR3aa: CASSLTPTLKTGELFF
v_gene: TRBV4-3; d_gene: -; j_gene: TRBJ1-2; abundance: many; CDR3nt: TGCGCCAGCAGCCCCGCTACAACACTCTCCTATGGCTACACCTTC; CDR3aa: CASSPATTLSYGYTF
v_gene: TRBV29-1; d_gene: -; j_gene: TRBJ2-6; abundance: -; CDR3nt: TGCAGCGTTGGGGGGGCCCCTGGGGCCAACGTCCTGACTTTC; CDR3aa: CSVGGAPGANVLTF
v_gene: TRBV5-5; d_gene: -; j_gene: TRBJ2-1; abundance: -; CDR3nt: TGTGCCAGCAGCTTGGGGACCCTAGGCAATGAGCAGTTCTTC; CDR3aa: CASSLGTLGNEQFF
v_gene: TRBV20-1; d_gene: -; j_gene: TRBJ1-3; abundance: few; CDR3nt: TGCAGTGCCTCGAATGGAAACACCATATATTTT; CDR3aa: CSASNGNTIYF
v_gene: TRBV7-2; d_gene: -; j_gene: TRBJ1-5; abundance: -; CDR3nt: TGTGCCAGCAGCTTAGAACGTTCATCGTCCCAGCATTTT; CDR3aa: CASSLERSSSQHF
v_gene: TRBV6-2/TRBV6-3; d_gene: -; j_gene: TRBJ2-2; abundance: -; CDR3nt: TGTGCCAGCACCCCTCACAGACAGAACACCGGGGAGCTGTTTTTT; CDR3aa: CASTPHRQNTGELFF
v_gene: TRBV19; d_gene: TRBD1; j_gene: TRBJ2-7; abundance: -; CDR3nt: TGTGCCAGTAGTGCCGGACAGGGATACGAGCAGTACTTC; CDR3aa: CASSAGQGYEQYF
v_gene: TRBV27; d_gene: TRBD2; j_gene: TRBJ2-7; abundance: -; CDR3nt: TGTGCCAGCAGTACTAGCGGGTCTTACGAGCAGTACTTC; CDR3aa: CASSTSGSYEQYF
v_gene: TRBV6-4; d_gene: -; j_gene: TRBJ2-1; abundance: once; CDR3nt: TGTGCCAACAGTGTGGACTCCAGCTCCTACAATGAGCAGTTCTTC; CDR3aa: CANSVDSSSYNEQFF
v_gene: TRBV20-1; d_gene: TRBD2; j_gene: TRBJ2-3; abundance: -; CDR3nt: TGCAGTGCTAGCCCACTAGCGGGCACAGATACGCAGTATTTT; CDR3aa: CSASPLAGTDTQYF
v_gene: TRBV20-1; d_gene: -; j_gene: TRBJ2-7; abundance: many; CDR3nt: TGCAGTGCTAGAGATCTAATCGGACTCTCCTACGAGCAGTACTTC; CDR3aa: CSARDLIGLSYEQYF
v_gene: TRBV18; d_gene: -; j_gene: TRBJ1-1; abundance: few; CDR3nt: TGTGCCAGCTCACTTCAACAGGGAGTGAGGTCCACTGAAGCTTTCTTT; CDR3aa: CASSLQQGVRSTEAFF
v_gene: TRBV7-3; d_gene: -; j_gene: TRBJ2-5; abundance: few; CDR3nt: TGTGCCAGCAGCCTCCAGCCTCTCCAAGAGACCCAGTACTTC; CDR3aa: CASSLQPLQETQYF
v_gene: TRBV11-3; d_gene: -; j_gene: TRBJ2-7; abundance: -; CDR3nt: TGTGCCAGCAGCGCGGACACTAATATCGCCTTCGAGCAGTACTTC; CDR3aa: CASSADTNIAFEQYF
v_gene: TRBV28; d_gene: -; j_gene: TRBJ1-2; abundance: -; CDR3nt: TGTGCCAGCAGAGCAACAGGACCAGCCATCGGCTACACCTTC; CDR3aa: CASRATGPAIGYTF